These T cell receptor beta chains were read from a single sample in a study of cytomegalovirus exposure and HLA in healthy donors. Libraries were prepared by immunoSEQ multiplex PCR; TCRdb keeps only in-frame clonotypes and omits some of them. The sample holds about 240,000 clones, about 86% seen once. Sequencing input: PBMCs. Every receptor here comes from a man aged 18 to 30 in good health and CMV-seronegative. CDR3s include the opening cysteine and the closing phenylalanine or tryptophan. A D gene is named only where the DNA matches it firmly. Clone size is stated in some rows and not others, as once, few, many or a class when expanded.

cdr3_aa: CASSYSTGNEQYF; cdr3_nt: TGTGCCAGCAGTTACTCGACAGGGAACGAGCAGTACTTC; clone_size: NA; v_call: TRBV6-5; d_call: TRBD1; cdr3_length: 13; j_call: TRBJ2-7
cdr3_aa: CASSPTRGQNEQFF; cdr3_nt: TGTGCCAGCAGCCCGACTAGGGGCCAGAATGAGCAGTTCTTC; clone_size: NA; v_call: TRBV5-6; d_call: NA; cdr3_length: 14; j_call: TRBJ2-1
cdr3_aa: CASSEAGQISGELFF; cdr3_nt: TGTGCCAGCAGCGAAGCGGGACAGATTTCCGGGGAGCTGTTTTTT; clone_size: many; v_call: TRBV6-1; d_call: NA; cdr3_length: 15; j_call: TRBJ2-2
cdr3_aa: CASSERSSSGNTIYF; cdr3_nt: TGTGCCAGCTCGGAACGTAGCAGCTCTGGAAACACCATATATTTT; clone_size: NA; v_call: TRBV18; d_call: NA; cdr3_length: 15; j_call: TRBJ1-3
cdr3_aa: CASSLDWGSVEQYF; cdr3_nt: TGTGCCAGCAGCTTAGATTGGGGCTCGGTCGAGCAGTACTTC; clone_size: once; v_call: TRBV11-2; d_call: NA; cdr3_length: 14; j_call: TRBJ2-7
cdr3_aa: CASSYPSSSYNSPLHF; cdr3_nt: TGTGCCAGCAGCTATCCCTCGAGCTCCTATAATTCACCCCTCCACTTT; clone_size: NA; v_call: TRBV28; d_call: NA; cdr3_length: 16; j_call: TRBJ1-6
cdr3_aa: CASKDSLNEKLFF; cdr3_nt: TGTGCCAGCAAGGACAGCCTAAATGAAAAACTGTTTTTT; clone_size: NA; v_call: TRBV13; d_call: NA; cdr3_length: 13; j_call: TRBJ1-4
cdr3_aa: CASSPRDSKSSGNTIYF; cdr3_nt: TGCGCCAGCAGCCCCAGGGACAGCAAGAGCTCTGGAAACACCATATATTTT; clone_size: once; v_call: TRBV5-1; d_call: TRBD1; cdr3_length: 17; j_call: TRBJ1-3
cdr3_aa: CASSIVGGNQPQHF; cdr3_nt: TGTGCCAGTAGTATAGTCGGGGGAAATCAGCCCCAGCATTTT; clone_size: NA; v_call: TRBV19; d_call: NA; cdr3_length: 14; j_call: TRBJ1-5
cdr3_aa: CASTSGTPQETQYF; cdr3_nt: TGCGCCAGCACATCCGGGACACCACAAGAGACCCAGTACTTC; clone_size: NA; v_call: TRBV5-1; d_call: NA; cdr3_length: 14; j_call: TRBJ2-5
cdr3_aa: CASPTGTGAYEQYF; cdr3_nt: TGTGCCAGCCCTACCGGGACAGGGGCCTACGAGCAGTACTTC; clone_size: NA; v_call: TRBV21-1; d_call: NA; cdr3_length: 14; j_call: TRBJ2-7
cdr3_aa: CASSLNAGINTDTQYF; cdr3_nt: TGCGCCAGCAGCTTGAATGCGGGGATAAATACAGATACGCAGTATTTT; clone_size: NA; v_call: TRBV5-1; d_call: NA; cdr3_length: 16; j_call: TRBJ2-3
cdr3_aa: CASSQGQGRSPLHF; cdr3_nt: TGTGCCAGCAGCCAAGGACAGGGACGGTCACCCCTCCACTTT; clone_size: NA; v_call: TRBV11-3; d_call: TRBD1; cdr3_length: 14; j_call: TRBJ1-6
cdr3_aa: CASSLGAPGQAYEQYF; cdr3_nt: TGTGCTAGCAGCTTAGGCGCCCCGGGACAGGCGTACGAGCAGTACTTC; clone_size: few; v_call: TRBV7-7; d_call: TRBD1; cdr3_length: 16; j_call: TRBJ2-7
cdr3_aa: CASSLAGGPSYNEQFF; cdr3_nt: TGTGCCAGCAGCCTAGCGGGAGGGCCTTCCTACAATGAGCAGTTCTTC; clone_size: NA; v_call: TRBV7-2; d_call: TRBD2; cdr3_length: 16; j_call: TRBJ2-1
cdr3_aa: CASSLGQGSQETQYF; cdr3_nt: TGTGCCAGCAGCCTTGGACAGGGAAGCCAAGAGACCCAGTACTTC; clone_size: NA; v_call: TRBV7-9; d_call: TRBD1; cdr3_length: 15; j_call: TRBJ2-5
cdr3_aa: CASSQDRYQETQYF; cdr3_nt: TGCGCCAGCAGCCAAGACAGGTACCAAGAGACCCAGTACTTC; clone_size: NA; v_call: TRBV4-1; d_call: NA; cdr3_length: 14; j_call: TRBJ2-5
cdr3_aa: CARALGAYQETQYF; cdr3_nt: TGTGCCAGAGCCTTGGGGGCCTACCAAGAGACCCAGTACTTC; clone_size: NA; v_call: TRBV6-5; d_call: NA; cdr3_length: 14; j_call: TRBJ2-5
cdr3_aa: CASRVVGGNNEQYF; cdr3_nt: TGTGCCAGCAGGGTGGTTGGAGGGAACAACGAGCAGTACTTC; clone_size: NA; v_call: TRBV28; d_call: NA; cdr3_length: 14; j_call: TRBJ2-7
cdr3_aa: CSVALSPTGNTEAFF; cdr3_nt: TGCAGCGTTGCCCTAAGCCCAACGGGGAACACTGAAGCTTTCTTT; clone_size: once; v_call: TRBV29-1; d_call: NA; cdr3_length: 15; j_call: TRBJ1-1
cdr3_aa: CASSWITGEAQPQHF; cdr3_nt: TGTGCCAGCAGTTGGATAACAGGGGAAGCTCAGCCCCAGCATTTT; clone_size: NA; v_call: TRBV28; d_call: TRBD1; cdr3_length: 15; j_call: TRBJ1-5
cdr3_aa: CASSLGGSYTGELFF; cdr3_nt: TGTGCCAGCAGCTTAGGCGGGAGTTACACCGGGGAGCTGTTTTTT; clone_size: NA; v_call: TRBV11-2; d_call: TRBD2; cdr3_length: 15; j_call: TRBJ2-2
cdr3_aa: CSVEGTGGETDTQYF; cdr3_nt: TGCAGCGTTGAGGGCACAGGGGGCGAGACAGATACGCAGTATTTT; clone_size: once; v_call: TRBV29-1; d_call: TRBD1; cdr3_length: 15; j_call: TRBJ2-3
cdr3_aa: CASSHPGTLGEQYF; cdr3_nt: TGCGCCAGCAGCCACCCCGGGACACTCGGCGAGCAGTACTTC; clone_size: NA; v_call: TRBV4-1; d_call: NA; cdr3_length: 14; j_call: TRBJ2-7
cdr3_aa: CASSFTQPQHF; cdr3_nt: TGTGCCAGCAGTTTTACACAGCCCCAGCATTTT; clone_size: few; v_call: TRBV28; d_call: NA; cdr3_length: 11; j_call: TRBJ1-5
cdr3_aa: CASRLSPGAGTASTDTQYF; cdr3_nt: TGCGCCAGCAGGCTCAGTCCGGGGGCGGGGACAGCTAGCACAGATACGCAGTATTTT; clone_size: once; v_call: TRBV4-1; d_call: NA; cdr3_length: 19; j_call: TRBJ2-3
cdr3_aa: CASSSWSSSYEQYF; cdr3_nt: TGTGCCAGCAGTTCCTGGTCCAGCTCCTACGAGCAGTACTTC; clone_size: NA; v_call: TRBV27; d_call: NA; cdr3_length: 14; j_call: TRBJ2-7